What follows is one T cell receptor beta chain and its context. Its antigen is unknown. The source of the sample is a study of T-cell memory formation after mild COVID-19. A single record per CDR3 protein comes from TCRdb applying MiXCR to the 5' RACE reads. The sample consists of 90,000 to 120,000 distinct CDR3 sequences, around 10% of them appearing once. CDR1 SQVTM and CDR2 ANQGSEA come from the germline V gene. Losses at the gene ends were 4 bases for V and 3 bases for J; bases not matched to a gene: 6. The CDR3 runs to 13 residues. General study points: Pre-infection memory contained some responding clones, which suggested that cross-reactive memory had joined.

Sequenced sample: PBMCs or a T cell subset sorted from them (not recorded which). The rearrangement uses TRBV29-1 and TRBJ2-7, with 7 bases matching TRBD1. The receptor was isolated from a man in his late teens or twenties who had mild COVID-19 (a few samples of this study predate the infection). Cell type and time point are not known. The CDR3 region has the DNA TGCAGCGTTGGTCTGAACAGGGGCTACGAGCAGTACTTC. Translating gives CSVGLNRGYEQYF.